This T cell receptor beta chain was sequenced for a study of type 1 and type 2 diabetes patients. The CDR3 is 15 amino acids. Germline V gene sequence: CDR1 MNHEY, CDR2 SVGAGI. Trimming stripped 6 bases from V and 3 bases from J, with 15 bases between. Amplification started from genomic DNA. The TCR beta CDR3 region was amplified using 30 forward and 13 reverse primers. TCRdb recomputed calls from the multiplex PCR reads with MiXCR, one row per CDR3 protein. The repertoire includes a few hundred thousand distinct CDR3 sequences, 40% to 50% of them detected once, and roughly 15% sits in the top ten. Other autoimmune diseases and infections within the past four weeks excluded donors.

The J gene is TRBJ1-5, the V gene TRBV6-5; D may be TRBD1 (5 bases). The receptor's source is a man aged 18 to 29 with type 2 diabetes. Source material: peripheral blood mononuclear cells (PBMCs). CDR3 residues: CASRSGTEINQPQHF. The CDR3 bases are TGTGCCAGCAGATCCGGGACTGAGATCAATCAGCCCCAGCATTTT.